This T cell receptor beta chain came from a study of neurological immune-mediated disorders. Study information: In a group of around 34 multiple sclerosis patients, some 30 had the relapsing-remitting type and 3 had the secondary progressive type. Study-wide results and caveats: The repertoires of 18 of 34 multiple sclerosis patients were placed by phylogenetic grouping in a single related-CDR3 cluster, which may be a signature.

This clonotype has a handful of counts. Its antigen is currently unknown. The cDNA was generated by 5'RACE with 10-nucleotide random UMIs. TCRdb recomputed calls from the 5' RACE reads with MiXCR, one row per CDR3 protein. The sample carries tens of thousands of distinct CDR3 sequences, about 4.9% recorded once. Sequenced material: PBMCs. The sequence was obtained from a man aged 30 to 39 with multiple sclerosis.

In DNA, the CDR3 is TGTGCCAGCTCACCCTACGGACCCTACGAGCAGTACGTC. Translated: CASSPYGPYEQYV. The chain recombines TRBV18 with TRBJ2-7; D not resolved. V was pared by 3 bases and J by 2 bases, with 8 bases between. This CDR3 is 13 amino acids long. CDR1 is KGHSH, CDR2 LQKENI, per germline.